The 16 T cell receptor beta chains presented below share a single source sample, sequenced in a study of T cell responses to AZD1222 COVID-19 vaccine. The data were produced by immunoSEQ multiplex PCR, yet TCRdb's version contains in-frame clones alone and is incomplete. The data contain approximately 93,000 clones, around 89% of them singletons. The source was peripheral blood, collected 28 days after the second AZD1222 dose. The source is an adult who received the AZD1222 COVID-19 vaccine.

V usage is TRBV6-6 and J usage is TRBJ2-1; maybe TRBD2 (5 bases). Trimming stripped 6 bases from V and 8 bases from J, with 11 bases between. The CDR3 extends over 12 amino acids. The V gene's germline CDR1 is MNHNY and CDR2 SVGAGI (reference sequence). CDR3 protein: CASRILDHEQFF. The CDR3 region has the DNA TGTGCCAGCAGAATACTAGATCATGAGCAGTTCTTC.

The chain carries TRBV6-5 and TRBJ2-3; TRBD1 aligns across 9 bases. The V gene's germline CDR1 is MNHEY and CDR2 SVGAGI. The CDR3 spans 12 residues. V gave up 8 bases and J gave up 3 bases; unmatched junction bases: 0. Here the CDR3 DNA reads TGTGCCAGCGGGACAGGGACAGATACGCAGTATTTT. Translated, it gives CASGTGTDTQYF.

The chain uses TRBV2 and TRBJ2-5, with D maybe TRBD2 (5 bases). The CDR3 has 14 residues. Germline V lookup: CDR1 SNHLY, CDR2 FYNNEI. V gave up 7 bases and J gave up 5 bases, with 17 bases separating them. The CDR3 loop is CASIREASWETQYF. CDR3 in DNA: TGTGCCAGCATCCGGGAAGCCTCGTGGGAGACCCAGTACTTC.

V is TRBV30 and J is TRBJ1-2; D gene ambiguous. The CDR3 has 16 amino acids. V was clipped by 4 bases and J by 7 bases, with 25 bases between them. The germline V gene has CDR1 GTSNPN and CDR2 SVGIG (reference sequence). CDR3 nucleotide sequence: TGTGCCTGGACCGCCGTAGACCGGAGGTATGAGTCTGGCTACACCTTC. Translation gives CAWTAVDRRYESGYTF.

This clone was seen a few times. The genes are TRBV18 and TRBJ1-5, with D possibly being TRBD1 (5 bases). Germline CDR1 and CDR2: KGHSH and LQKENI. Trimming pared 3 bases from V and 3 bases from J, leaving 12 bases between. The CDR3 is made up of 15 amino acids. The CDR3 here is CASSPRAGNNQPQHF. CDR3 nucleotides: TGTGCCAGCTCACCTCGGGCAGGGAACAATCAGCCCCAGCATTTT.

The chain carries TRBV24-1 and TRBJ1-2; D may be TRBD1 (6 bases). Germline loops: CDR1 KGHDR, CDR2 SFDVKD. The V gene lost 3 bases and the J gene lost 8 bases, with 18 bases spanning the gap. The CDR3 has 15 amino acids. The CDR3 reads CATSDGTGRLLGYTF. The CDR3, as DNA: TGTGCCACCAGTGATGGTACAGGGCGTCTGCTCGGCTACACCTTC.

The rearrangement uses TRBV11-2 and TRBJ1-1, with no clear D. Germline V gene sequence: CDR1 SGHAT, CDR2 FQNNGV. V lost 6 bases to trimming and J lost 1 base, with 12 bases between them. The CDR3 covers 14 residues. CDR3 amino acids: CASSTRHQNTEAFF. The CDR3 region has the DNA TGTGCCAGCAGTACCAGACATCAGAACACTGAAGCTTTCTTT.

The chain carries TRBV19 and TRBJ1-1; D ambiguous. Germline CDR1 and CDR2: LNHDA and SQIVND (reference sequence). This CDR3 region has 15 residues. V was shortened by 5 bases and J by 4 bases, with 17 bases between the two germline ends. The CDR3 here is CASSPGSGTSTEAFF. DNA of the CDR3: TGTGCCAGTAGTCCCGGGTCGGGAACGAGCACTGAAGCTTTCTTT.

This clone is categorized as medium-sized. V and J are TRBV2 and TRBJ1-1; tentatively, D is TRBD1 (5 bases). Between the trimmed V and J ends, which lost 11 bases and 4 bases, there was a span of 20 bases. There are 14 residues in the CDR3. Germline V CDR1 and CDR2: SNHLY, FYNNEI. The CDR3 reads CACQVRGGATEAFF. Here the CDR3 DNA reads TGTGCCTGCCAGGTGCGGGGGGGTGCCACTGAAGCTTTCTTT.

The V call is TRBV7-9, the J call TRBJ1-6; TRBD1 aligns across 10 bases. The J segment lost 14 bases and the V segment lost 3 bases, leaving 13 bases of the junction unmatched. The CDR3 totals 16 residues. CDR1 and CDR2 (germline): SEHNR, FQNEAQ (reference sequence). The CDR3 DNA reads TGTGCCAGCAGCTTTGCAACCGGGACAGGGGACCGAACCCTCCACTTT. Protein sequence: CASSFATGTGDRTLHF.

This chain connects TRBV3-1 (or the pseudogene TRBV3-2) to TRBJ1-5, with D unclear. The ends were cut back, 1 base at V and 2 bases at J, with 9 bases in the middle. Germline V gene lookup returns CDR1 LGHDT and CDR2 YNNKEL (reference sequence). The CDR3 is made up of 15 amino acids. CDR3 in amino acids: CASSQGHNGNQPQHF. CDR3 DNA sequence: TGTGCCAGCAGCCAAGGACATAACGGCAATCAGCCCCAGCATTTT.

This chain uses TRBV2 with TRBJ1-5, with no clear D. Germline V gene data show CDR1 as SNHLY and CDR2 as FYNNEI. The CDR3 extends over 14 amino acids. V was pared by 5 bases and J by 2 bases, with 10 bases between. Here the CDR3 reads CASSPVFGNQPQHF. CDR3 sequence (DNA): TGTGCCAGCAGTCCTGTTTTTGGCAATCAGCCCCAGCATTTT.

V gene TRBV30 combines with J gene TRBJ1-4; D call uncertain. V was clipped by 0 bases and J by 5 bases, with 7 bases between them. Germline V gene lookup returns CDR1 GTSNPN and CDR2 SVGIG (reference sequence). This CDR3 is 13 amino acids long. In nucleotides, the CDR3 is TGTGCCTGGAGTGTACGGCTGAATGAAAAACTGTTTTTT. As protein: CAWSVRLNEKLFF.

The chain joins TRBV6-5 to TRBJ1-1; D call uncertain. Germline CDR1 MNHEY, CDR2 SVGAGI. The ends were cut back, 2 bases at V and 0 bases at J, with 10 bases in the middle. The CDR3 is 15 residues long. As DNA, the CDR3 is TGTGCCAGCAGTTACGCGTTGTTAATGAACACTGAAGCTTTCTTT. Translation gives CASSYALLMNTEAFF.

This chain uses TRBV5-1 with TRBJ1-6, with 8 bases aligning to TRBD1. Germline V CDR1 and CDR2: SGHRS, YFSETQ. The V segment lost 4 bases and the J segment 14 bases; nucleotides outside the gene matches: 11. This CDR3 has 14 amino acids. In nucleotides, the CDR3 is TGCGCCAGCAGCGAGGGACAGGAGCGTCGGGCCCTCCACTTT. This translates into CASSEGQERRALHF.

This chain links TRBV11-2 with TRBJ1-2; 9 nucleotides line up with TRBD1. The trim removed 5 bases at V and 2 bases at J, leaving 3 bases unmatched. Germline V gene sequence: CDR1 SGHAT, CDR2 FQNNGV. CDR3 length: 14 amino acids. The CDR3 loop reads CASSPGTGNYGYTF. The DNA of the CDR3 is TGTGCCAGCAGCCCCGGGACAGGGAACTATGGCTACACCTTC.